This paragraph covers one TCR beta chain sequence. It has no known antigen specificity. Base qualities are missing; no much larger clone stands one base away. This sample was taken from a study of shared clonotypes between healthy human individuals (dated by TCRdb to 2018 to 2021). Background on the whole study: Three men and a couple of women, aged 18 to 49 years, made up the cohort. For each donor, CD4 naive and CD4 memory were each run on three plates, CD8 naive on two plates, and CD8 memory on one plate. To estimate repertoire size and how much clonotype sharing occurs between individuals, the study deeply sequenced the blood TCR repertoires of roughly 5 healthy adults. Libraries were prepared and TCR repertoires were sequenced by different laboratories using diverse techniques, in order to increase sequencing depth and limit assay-specific biases. Each donor's leukapheresis produced roughly between roughly 0.94 and 9.5 billion PBMCs.

Broader findings and caveats from the paper: Even with the large sequencing depth, rarefaction of the sorted-subset datasets indicated that sequencing was incomplete. Compared with non-shared clonotypes, clonotypes shared by all four sorted-subset donors had higher generation probabilities. Naive subsets generally had larger estimated clonotype richness than memory subsets did. Sharing across several donors was observed for approximately 5% of naive CD4, around 3.5% of naive CD8, about 2.3% of memory CD4, and about 0.4% of memory CD8 clonotypes. The small number of donors limited the genetic and exposure-history diversity represented. Based on pairwise subsampling, the degree of clonotype sharing among donors was expected to be affected by sequencing depth. Sampling was restricted to blood, and TCR repertoires in tissue are likely to differ from TCR repertoires in blood.

Using the deep immunoSEQ assay, TCR CDR3 regions were amplified from genomic DNA by multiplex PCR. Genomic DNA extracted from each cell subset was distributed evenly over all wells of several immunoSEQ 96-well plates, and each plate served as one replicate. Each replicate PCR for sorted subsets received about 220 ng genomic DNA, equal to roughly 30,000 T cell genomes. Purified libraries were measured with a Qubit 3.0 fluorometer, size-checked on a Bioanalyzer 2100, and measured again with the KAPA Library Quantification kit. Every immunoSEQ 96-well plate was sequenced on a separate single-read 150-cycle Illumina NextSeq 550 flow cell. Concerning the study's data processing: Because the immunoSEQ output held only junctional sequences and lacked quality scores, the filtering could not match the filtering applied to full-length reads. To assign V/J genes and CDR3, sequences were annotated using PyIR, a Python wrapper for IgBLAST v1.9, with IMGT germline references. Reads with weak V/J assignments (E-value above 1e-6), missing CDR3, stop codons, out-of-frame junctions, or ambiguous translated residues were removed. V3J clonotypes were defined by identical inferred V gene, J gene, and CDR3 amino acid sequence. The percentage overlap between two repertoires was calculated by dividing the number of shared unique clonotypes by the size of the smaller repertoire. Richness of each repertoire was evaluated using RTK rarefaction, the Chao1 estimator, and Recon v2.1 estimates of unobserved clonotypes. For all TCRbeta clonotypes obtained by the gDNA method from four donors, generation probabilities were computed with OLGA. TCRdb holds this immuneACCESS table with in-frame rearrangements only. Some clones are missing; in checked studies, unresolved V genes explain under half, and the rest has no known cause. V and J calls and clone size are those listed in that table; D and trimming were worked out from the DNA. In all, the sample holds roughly 650,000 clones, and less than 98% of those were seen once. 0.045% to 0.07% of the sample is held by the ten biggest clonotypes.

The donors were healthy, HIV-negative adults with no recently reported acute infections or vaccinations. All donors were Caucasian adults living in Nashville, Tennessee, USA. CD4+ T cells were enriched through magnetic negative selection, after which naive cells were positively selected on CD45RA and the remaining negative fraction served as the memory subset. Blood was collected by leukapheresis, and PBMCs were isolated by Ficoll-Histopaque density gradient centrifugation and then cryopreserved in liquid nitrogen vapor phase. Analytical flow cytometry was used to check the purity and quantity of each magnetically sorted T cell population. Genomic DNA was isolated from each sorted fraction and quantified by UV absorbance on a Nanodrop 2000c. Sequenced sample: naive CD4+ T cells sorted from blood. In the paper's terms, the cell subset or site label means: CD45RA+ positively selected. The TCR originated in a woman aged 30 to 39 in good health.

The DNA reads as follows: TGTGCCTGGAGGGGACAGTACCAAGAGACCCAGTACTTC. This translates into CAWRGQYQETQYF. The rearrangement joined TRBV30 to TRBJ2-5, and TRBD1 matches 7 of the central bases. Compared with germline, V lacks 3 bases and J lacks 0 bases; bases without a gene match: 1. The CDR3 has 13 amino acids, counting the end cysteine and phenylalanine. Only the CDR3 region is kept as DNA, spanning 39 bases read in frame from base 1. In the germline V gene (reference sequence), CDR1 corresponds to GTSNPN and CDR2 to SVGIG.